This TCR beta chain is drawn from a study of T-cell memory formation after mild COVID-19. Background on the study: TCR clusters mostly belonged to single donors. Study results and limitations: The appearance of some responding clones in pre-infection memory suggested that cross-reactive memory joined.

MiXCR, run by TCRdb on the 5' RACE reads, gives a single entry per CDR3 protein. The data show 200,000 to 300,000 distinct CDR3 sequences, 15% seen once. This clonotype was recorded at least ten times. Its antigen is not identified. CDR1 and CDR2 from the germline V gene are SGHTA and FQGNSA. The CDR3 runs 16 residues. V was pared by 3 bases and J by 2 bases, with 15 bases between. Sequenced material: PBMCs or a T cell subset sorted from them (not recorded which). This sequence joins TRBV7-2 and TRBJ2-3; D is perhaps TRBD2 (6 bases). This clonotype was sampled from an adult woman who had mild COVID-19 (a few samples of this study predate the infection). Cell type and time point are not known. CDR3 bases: TGTGCCAGCAGCTTCACGGCTAGCGCCTTCACAGATACGCAGTATTTT. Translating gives CASSFTASAFTDTQYF.